This T cell receptor beta chain was sequenced during a study of human T cells and chemical hapten exposure. The time point is: pre-sensitization, week 0. As for treatment: therapeutic diphenylcyclopropenone sensitization with weekly scalp DPC. Phlebotomy was performed prior to application of every patch test. Non-pregnant alopecia patients aged 18 to 70, suitable for DPC therapy. Germline V gene lookup returns CDR1 MGHRA and CDR2 YSYEKL. CDR3 length: 16 amino acids. The V gene end was trimmed by 4 bases and the J gene end by 5 bases; junction bases not matched to a gene: 8. Authors' processing steps: TCRs per sample had a median of about 100,000 and ranged from about 23,224 to 690,600. Using its own MiXCR run on the RACE reads, TCRdb lists one record per CDR3 protein. For this entry, the V and J calls and clone size follow TCRdb and not the study's own pipeline. Here the sample spans fewer than 200,000 distinct CDR3 sequences, more than 25% being singletons.

The chain employs TRBV4-1 and TRBJ2-3, with 11 bases fitting TRBD2. Sequenced here: whole blood, sampled in connection with sensitization to the hapten diphenylcyclopropenone (DPC). This receptor was identified in a woman under 40 with alopecia areata. Some clones in this sample may be carry-over from other donors' samples. The CDR3 sequence: CASSLSLAGAVDTQYF. CDR3 DNA: TGCGCCAGCAGCCTTTCACTAGCGGGAGCTGTAGATACGCAGTATTTT.